The next 22 T cell receptor beta chains were all read from a single sample in a study of blood T cell repertoires in COVID-19. Sequencing was performed with immunoSEQ multiplex PCR; in TCRdb, only in-frame clones are kept and a portion is missing. The sample gives 80,000 to 85,000 clones, about 91% of which show up once; around 4.8% is in the top ten. Sequenced material: peripheral blood. The receptors originated from an elderly woman with acute or convalescent COVID-19.

The chain combines TRBV30 with TRBJ1-4; D unclear. Between the trimmed V and J ends, which lost 5 bases and 6 bases, there was a span of 13 bases. The CDR3 consists of 13 residues. Per germline, CDR1 GTSNPN and CDR2 SVGIG (reference sequence). The CDR3 DNA reads TGTGCCTGGGGTGGAGGTTCTTATGAAAAACTGTTTTTT. Translating gives CAWGGGSYEKLFF.

This clone was picked up a small number of times. This sequence joins TRBV10-3 and TRBJ1-5; TRBD1 matches at 10 bases. Germline CDR1 and CDR2: ENHRY and SYGVKD. This CDR3 comprises 14 residues. Unmatched junction bases numbered 6, after V lost 8 bases and J lost 5 bases. The CDR3 is CAIGRTGGYQPQHF. The CDR3 DNA sequence: TGTGCCATCGGCCGGACAGGGGGGTATCAGCCCCAGCATTTT.

The rearrangement joins TRBV4-1 to TRBJ1-6; D remains unclear. The germline CDR1 and CDR2 sequences are MGHRA and YSYEKL. The CDR3 has 15 residues. The ends were cut back, 0 bases at V and 8 bases at J, with 11 bases in the middle. CDR3 residues: CASSQDTSQDSPLHF. CDR3 bases: TGCGCCAGCAGCCAAGATACTTCTCAGGATTCACCCCTCCACTTT.

The chain couples TRBV19 to TRBJ1-6, with D uncertain. The ends were cut back, 3 bases at V and 7 bases at J, with 13 bases in the middle. CDR1 LNHDA and CDR2 SQIVND come from the germline V gene (reference sequence). The CDR3 is made up of 15 amino acids. This CDR3 reads CASSISPGQNSPLHF. CDR3 sequence (DNA): TGTGCCAGTAGTATTTCCCCAGGCCAGAATTCACCCCTCCACTTT.

The gene calls are TRBV4-3 and TRBJ1-4, with D perhaps matching TRBD1 (5 bases). The CDR3 contains 15 residues. From germline, CDR1 is LGHNA and CDR2 YSLEER. The V gene lost 3 bases and the J gene lost 3 bases, with 11 bases spanning the gap. CDR3: CASSHRGAPNEKLFF. CDR3 DNA sequence: TGCGCCAGCAGCCACCGCGGGGCCCCTAATGAAAAACTGTTTTTT.

The chain links TRBV27 to TRBJ2-2; 11 bases are shared with TRBD2. The CDR3 has 16 amino acids. Germline assignment: CDR1 MNHEY and CDR2 SMNVEV (reference sequence). The ends lost 8 bases at V and 7 bases at J; junction bases unmatched: 12. The CDR3 DNA reads as TGTGCCAGCGGGAGGCTGACTAGCGGGAATAACGGGGAGCTGTTTTTT. Its translation: CASGRLTSGNNGELFF.

This chain joins TRBV18 and TRBJ1-2; 8 positions agree with TRBD1. With V trimmed by 1 base and J by 4 bases, 8 bases remained unmatched. Germline CDR1 KGHSH, CDR2 LQKENI. CDR3 length equals 16 residues. The CDR3 protein is CASSPQATGDGYGYTF. CDR3 DNA: TGTGCCAGCTCACCACAAGCGACAGGGGACGGCTATGGCTACACCTTC.

The chain has TRBV3-1 (or the pseudogene TRBV3-2) and TRBJ2-7; 13 positions match TRBD2. The V segment lost 5 bases and the J segment 3 bases; nucleotides outside the gene matches: 1. CDR3 size: 14 residues. Germline V gene sequence: CDR1 LGHDT, CDR2 YNNKEL (reference sequence). The chain's CDR3 is CASSGTSGIYEQYF. CDR3 bases: TGTGCCAGCAGCGGGACTAGCGGGATCTACGAGCAGTACTTC.

The chain joins TRBV12-3 or TRBV12-4 to TRBJ2-7; TRBD2 might be the D (5 bases). The CDR3 runs to 13 residues. Trimming stripped 3 bases from V and 5 bases from J, with 11 bases between. The CDR3: CASSFGVTNEQYF. CDR3 nucleotide sequence: TGTGCCAGCAGTTTCGGGGTGACCAACGAGCAGTACTTC.

This chain uses TRBV3-1 (or the pseudogene TRBV3-2) with TRBJ2-2; D possibly corresponds to TRBD2 (6 bases). This CDR3 comprises 16 residues. Trimming left V 0 bases short and J 5 bases short, with 13 bases between. The germline V gene has CDR1 LGHDT and CDR2 YNNKEL (reference sequence). The CDR3 bases are TGTGCCAGCAGCCAAGATGCGGGGCCGGGGACCGGGGAGCTGTTTTTT. Its translation: CASSQDAGPGTGELFF.

This chain links TRBV6-2 or TRBV6-3 with TRBJ1-2; 10 nucleotides agree with TRBD1. The CDR3 runs 17 residues. Germline V gene sequence: CDR1 MNHEY, CDR2 SVGEGT. V lost 5 bases, J lost 2 bases, and 11 bases stayed unmatched. The DNA of the CDR3 is TGTGCCAGCAGTGAGGGACAGGGGCGACTTGGGAACTATGGCTACACCTTC. Translation gives CASSEGQGRLGNYGYTF.

The J gene is TRBJ1-4, the V gene TRBV2; 7 nucleotides align to TRBD1. The CDR3 totals 16 residues. Germline V gene lookup returns CDR1 SNHLY and CDR2 FYNNEI. The J segment lost 6 bases and the V segment lost 6 bases, leaving 13 bases of the junction unmatched. CDR3 sequence: CASRAEPGRGYEKLFF. The CDR3 DNA follows: TGTGCCAGCAGGGCGGAGCCCGGCAGGGGGTATGAAAAACTGTTTTTT.

This chain joins TRBV5-1 and TRBJ2-3; 8 bases match TRBD2. The CDR3 has 16 residues. Germline values: CDR1 SGHRS, CDR2 YFSETQ. V shed 0 bases, J shed 1 base, and the junction held 4 bases outside the gene matches. The chain's CDR3 is CASSLEGAGGTDTQYF. DNA of the CDR3: TGCGCCAGCAGCTTGGAAGGAGCGGGGGGCACAGATACGCAGTATTTT.

This rearrangement joins TRBV4-3 to TRBJ1-1; D not resolved. The V and J ends lost 0 bases and 3 bases respectively, with 5 bases between them. The CDR3 has 13 residues. From germline, CDR1 is LGHNA and CDR2 YSLEER. The DNA for the CDR3 is TGCGCCAGCAGCCAAGATCGTGACACTGAAGCTTTCTTT. It encodes CASSQDRDTEAFF.

The rearrangement links TRBV5-4 to TRBJ2-1, with D tentatively TRBD2 (5 bases). The V end lost 4 bases, the J end lost 6 bases, and 14 bases lay between the germline ends. Germline loops: CDR1 SGHNT, CDR2 YYREEE (reference sequence). The CDR3 extends over 14 amino acids. The CDR3 spells CASSPGLRGNEQFF. DNA of the CDR3: TGTGCCAGCAGCCCTGGGCTCCGGGGCAATGAGCAGTTCTTC.

V usage is TRBV6-5 and J usage is TRBJ1-6, with TRBD1 matching over 11 bases. CDR1 MNHEY and CDR2 SVGAGI come from the germline V gene. The CDR3 extends over 14 amino acids. After removal of 4 bases from V and 10 bases from J, the junction contained 3 bases not matched to a gene. The CDR3 protein is CASSSDRGRSPLHF. In DNA form, the CDR3 reads TGTGCCAGCAGTTCGGACAGGGGGCGATCACCCCTCCACTTT.

The chain employs TRBV5-6 and TRBJ2-3; D might be TRBD2 (5 bases). Germline V gives CDR1 SGHDT, CDR2 YYEEEE. The CDR3 has 13 residues. Deletions cut 3 bases from V and 6 bases from J, with 11 bases between. The CDR3 DNA is TGTGCCAGCAGCTCGGGGTATGGCGATACGCAGTATTTT. It specifies CASSSGYGDTQYF.

The V and J genes are TRBV27 and TRBJ2-1, with TRBD1 as a possible D gene (7 bases). This CDR3 has 15 residues. V was shortened by 5 bases and J by 0 bases, with 11 bases between the two germline ends. CDR1 is MNHEY, CDR2 SMNVEV, per germline (reference sequence). CDR3 amino acids: CASSRRDSSYNEQFF. CDR3 sequence (DNA): TGTGCCAGCAGTCGGAGGGACAGCTCCTACAATGAGCAGTTCTTC.

The chain links TRBV19 to TRBJ1-1, with 8 positions matching TRBD1. V was pared by 5 bases and J by 1 base, with 9 bases of the junction left unmatched. CDR1 and CDR2 (germline): LNHDA, SQIVND (reference sequence). This CDR3 contains 16 residues. CDR3 nucleotides: TGTGCCAGTAGTGAAAACGGACAGGGCGGGAACACTGAAGCTTTCTTT. Protein: CASSENGQGGNTEAFF.

The V gene is TRBV3-1 (or the pseudogene TRBV3-2), the J gene TRBJ1-6, with D maybe TRBD1 (6 bases). This CDR3 is built from 15 residues. Trimming left V 4 bases short and J 7 bases short, with 14 bases between. Germline V CDR1 and CDR2: LGHDT, YNNKEL (reference sequence). The DNA for the CDR3 is TGTGCCAGCAGCCCAACCGGGACACCCAATTCACCCCTCCACTTT. It encodes CASSPTGTPNSPLHF.

The chain joins TRBV15 to TRBJ1-1; TRBD1 might be the D (6 bases). V shed 3 bases and J shed 5 bases, with 16 bases lying between them. This CDR3 comprises 15 residues. From germline, CDR1 is LNHNV and CDR2 YYDKDF (reference sequence). CDR3 sequence: CATSREDRSFTEAFF. The DNA of the CDR3 is TGTGCCACCAGCAGGGAGGACAGATCATTTACTGAAGCTTTCTTT.

The V gene is TRBV2, the J gene TRBJ2-1, with D maybe TRBD1 (5 bases). In germline, CDR1 is SNHLY, CDR2 FYNNEI. The CDR3 has 15 amino acids. Deletions cut 3 bases from V and 6 bases from J, with 15 bases between. CDR3 protein: CASSESRGYGNEQFF. The CDR3 nucleotides are TGTGCCAGCAGTGAGTCTAGGGGATACGGCAATGAGCAGTTCTTC. The full variable domain, with the rest looked up from reference TRBV2 and TRBJ2-1, is EPEVTQTPSHQVTQMGQEVILRCVPISNHLYFYWYRQILGQKVEFLVSFYNNEISEKSEIFDDQFSVERPDGSNFTLKIRSTKLEDSAMYFCASSESRGYGNEQFFGPGTRLTVL.